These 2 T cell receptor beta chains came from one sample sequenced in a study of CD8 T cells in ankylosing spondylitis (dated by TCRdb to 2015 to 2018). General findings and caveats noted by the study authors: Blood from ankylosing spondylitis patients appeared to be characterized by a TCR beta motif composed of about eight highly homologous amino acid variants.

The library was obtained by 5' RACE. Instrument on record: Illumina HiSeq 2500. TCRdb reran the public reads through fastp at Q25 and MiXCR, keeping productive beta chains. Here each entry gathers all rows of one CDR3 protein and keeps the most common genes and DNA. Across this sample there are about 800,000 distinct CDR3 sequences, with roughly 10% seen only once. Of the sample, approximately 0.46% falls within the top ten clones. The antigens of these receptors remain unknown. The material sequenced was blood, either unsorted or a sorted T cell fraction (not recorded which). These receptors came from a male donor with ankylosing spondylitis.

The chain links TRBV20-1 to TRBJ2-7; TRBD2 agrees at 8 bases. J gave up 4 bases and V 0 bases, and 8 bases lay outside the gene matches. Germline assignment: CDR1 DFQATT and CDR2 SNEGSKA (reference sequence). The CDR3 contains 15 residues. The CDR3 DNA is TGCAGTGCTAGAGATCTTCCGGGACTAGAGTACGAGCAGTACTTC. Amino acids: CSARDLPGLEYEQYF.

The CDR3 bases are TGCAGTGCTGCGGGGATCGAGCAGTACTTC. Amino acids: CSAAGIEQYF. This chain links TRBV20-1 with TRBJ2-7; maybe TRBD2 (6 bases). Trimming removed 5 bases at V and 6 bases at J, with 8 bases between. Germline CDR1 is DFQATT and CDR2 is SNEGSKA (reference sequence). The CDR3 loop spans 10 amino acids.